Listed here are 8 T cell receptor beta chains from one sample, sequenced in a study of blood T cell repertoires in COVID-19. Repertoires were generated with immunoSEQ multiplex PCR, while TCRdb's copy carries only in-frame clones and drops some. The profile shows roughly 330,000 clones, over 75% of them singletons. The specimen sequenced was PBMCs or T cells enriched from blood (not recorded which). Receptors originate from a woman younger than 45 who had recovered from COVID-19.

This sequence joins TRBV5-1 and TRBJ2-7; 10 bases are a match to TRBD1. Unmatched junction bases numbered 5, after V lost 4 bases and J lost 4 bases. This CDR3 has 14 amino acids. Per germline, CDR1 SGHRS and CDR2 YFSETQ. The CDR3 DNA is TGCGCCAGCAGCCCTCCGGGACAGGGGTACGAGCAGTACTTC. It is translated as CASSPPGQGYEQYF.

This clone was recorded a few times. The genes are TRBV30 and TRBJ2-1, with D possibly matching TRBD1 (5 bases). Trimming pared 7 bases from V and 0 bases from J, leaving 13 bases between. Germline CDR1 and CDR2: GTSNPN and SVGIG (reference sequence). CDR3 length: 14 residues. CDR3 sequence (DNA): TGTGCCTCCCCCCAGGGTAGCTCCTACAATGAGCAGTTCTTC. Protein sequence: CASPQGSSYNEQFF.

The gene calls are TRBV11-1 and TRBJ1-1; the D gene is possibly TRBD1 (6 bases). The CDR3 contains 14 residues. CDR1 and CDR2 from the germline V gene are SGHAT and FQDESV (reference sequence). Trimming took 5 bases from V and 6 from J, leaving 16 bases between them. DNA for the CDR3: TGTGCCAGCAGCCACAGACAGGCGGGGGCTGAAGCTTTCTTT. Translated: CASSHRQAGAEAFF.

This sequence joins TRBV18 and TRBJ2-4; weak D call: TRBD1 (5 bases). Deletions cut 1 base from V and 0 bases from J, with 28 bases between. The germline V gene has CDR1 KGHSH and CDR2 LQKENI. This CDR3 contains 22 residues. CDR3 amino acids: CASSPLCPRAPAPRRAKNIQYF. The DNA of the CDR3 is TGTGCCAGCTCACCACTTTGTCCCAGGGCCCCGGCTCCGCGGCGAGCCAAAAACATTCAGTACTTC.

V usage is TRBV13 and J usage is TRBJ2-7; 8 nucleotides align to TRBD2. The germline V gene has CDR1 PRHDT and CDR2 FYEKMQ (reference sequence). J lost 3 bases, V lost 5 bases, and 3 bases had no gene match. This CDR3 is 13 amino acids long. The CDR3 sequence: CASSPGLGYEQYF. CDR3 DNA sequence: TGTGCCAGCAGCCCGGGACTAGGCTACGAGCAGTACTTC.

V gene TRBV6-1 combines with J gene TRBJ1-2; no definite D call. V shed 0 bases and J shed 4 bases, with 6 bases lying between them. The length of the CDR3 is 13 residues. Germline V CDR1 and CDR2: MNHNS, SASEGT. This CDR3 reads CASSEAPLYGYTF. The CDR3 DNA follows: TGTGCCAGCAGTGAAGCGCCACTCTATGGCTACACCTTC.

CDR3 loop: CASRVARTGANVLTF. The CDR3 DNA sequence: TGTGCCAGTAGAGTGGCCAGAACTGGGGCCAACGTCCTGACTTTC. The chain recombines TRBV19 with TRBJ2-6; D is ambiguous. The CDR3 has 15 amino acids. The germline CDR1 and CDR2 sequences are LNHDA and SQIVND (reference sequence). V lost 6 bases to trimming and J lost 2 bases, with 11 bases between them.

Remarks on this clone: A much larger clone differs by one base, so this may be a read error. Distinct nucleotide sequences in the sample also encode this CDR3. The chain recombines TRBV2 with TRBJ1-2; 8 bases line up with TRBD1. There are 12 residues in the CDR3. The ends lost 6 bases at V and 4 bases at J; junction bases unmatched: 1. The germline V gene encodes CDR1 SNHLY and CDR2 FYNNEI. The CDR3 region has the DNA TGTGCCAGCAGAACAGGGGGCTATGGCTACACCTTC. Its protein is CASRTGGYGYTF.